This T cell receptor (beta chain) was sequenced in a study of regulatory dendritic cells for organ transplantation (dated by TCRdb to about 2017). Background on the whole study: To make regulatory dendritic cells, monocytes were cultured with vitamin D3 on days 0 and 4 and with IL-10 on day 4. The TCRbeta repertoires of sorted naive and memory CD4+ and CD8+ T cells were sequenced before and after allostimulation with regulatory or mature dendritic cells. To evaluate the response of the DCs to a potent maturation-inducing agent, LPS was added to DC cultures on day 6.

Including the terminal cysteine and phenylalanine, the CDR3 comprises 16 residues. The only DNA kept is the CDR3, 48 bases in frame from the first base. CDR1 and CDR2, looked up from the germline V gene, are SGHDT and YYEEEE. The V and J ends are trimmed by 0 bases and 9 bases, leaving 21 bases between them. Here is what the overall study found, with its caveats: Expansion of memory CD8+ clones was induced by allostimulation in both subjects, but more limited expansion appeared to be induced by regulatory dendritic cells than by mature dendritic cells. Only two subjects were sequenced, and the authors noted considerable between-individual heterogeneity in the alloreactive memory CD8+ T cell pool. The repertoires of naive CD4+ and CD8+ T cells were highly diverse, while memory cell repertoires were less diverse, with memory CD8+ cells being the most oligoclonal. Of the resting subsets, the one holding the most alloreactive TCR clonotypes was memory CD8+ T cells.

Sorted T cell subsets were CFSE-labeled and co-cultured for roughly 5 days with allogeneic regulatory or mature dendritic cells at a 1:10 DC:T ratio. FACS was used to sort CD4+ or CD8+ cells into naive T cells (CD45RA+) and memory T cells (CD45RO+). T cells for TCR sequencing came from a couple of healthy control subjects. The Qiagen DNeasy Blood & Tissue Kit was used to extract genomic DNA. TCRbeta CDR3 regions were amplified by multiplexed two-step PCR using Vbeta-specific forward primers and Jbeta-specific reverse primers. Through the immunoSEQ service, the TCRbeta libraries were run on an Illumina instrument for sequencing. The authors processed their data as follows. IMGT annotation was used to assign V, D and J genes, and synthetic CDR3 analogues were used to correct counts for multiplex PCR bias. In the immunoSEQ Analyzer, repertoire clonality was calculated as one minus the normalized Shannon entropy. Fisher's exact test with Benjamini-Hochberg false discovery rate control was used to define clonal expansion, with two-tailed P<0.01. Not all clones reach the TCRdb copy of this immuneACCESS table, which keeps in-frame sequences only. Checked studies attribute under half of the gap to unresolved V genes and leave the rest unexplained. D and trimming were read from the DNA, whereas the V and J calls and clone size are those reported in that table. The sample contains over 9,500 clones, nearly 90% of them found a single time. The ten largest clones capture about 0.21% of the sample.

Concerning this clone itself: No antigen is known for it. Per-nucleotide qualities are absent, and no much larger clonotype sits a single base away.

The V and J segments used are TRBV5-6 and TRBJ2-5; D gene: possibly TRBD2, on 6 matching bases. This sequence was found in a human donor in good health. The source material was naive CD8+ T cells from blood cultured with regulatory dendritic cells. The sample's cell subset or site label, decoded: CD45RA+ naive T cells. The CDR3: CASSLGDPGPGEPQYF. In nucleotides, the sequence is TGTGCCAGCAGCTTGGGAGATCCGGGACCGGGGGAGCCCCAGTACTTC.